The present entry profiles one T cell receptor (beta chain) with its context. These data belong to a study of blood T cells in healthy people across ages. Alongside a J-beta primer mix, a sample-barcoded 5' primer served in a second PCR lasting roughly 6 to 11 cycles. Each cDNA molecule received a tag from a template-switch adaptor that had 12 random nucleotides. Using its own MiXCR run on the 5' RACE reads, TCRdb lists one record per CDR3 protein. The top ten clones hold around 13% of a sample with roughly 800,000 distinct CDR3 sequences, around 36% of them seen once. This TCR was recovered from a man aged 18 to 29 in good health. The sequenced sample consisted of blood.

CDR3 protein: CASSYSAETQYF. The CDR3 region has the DNA TGTGCCAGCAGTTACTCTGCGGAGACCCAGTACTTC. The genes are TRBV6-6 and TRBJ2-5; D remains ambiguous. CDR3 length: 12 residues. Germline V gene lookup returns CDR1 MNHNY and CDR2 SVGAGI (reference sequence). V dropped 0 bases and J dropped 5 bases, with 4 bases sitting between them.